The 5 T cell receptor beta chains presented below share a single source sample, sequenced in a study of cytomegalovirus exposure and HLA in healthy donors. The PCR used 60 Vbeta and 13 Jbeta primers. The data were produced by immunoSEQ multiplex PCR, yet TCRdb's version contains in-frame clones alone and is incomplete. The sample lists 90,000 to 120,000 clones, around 76% occurring once. The sample consisted of PBMCs. The receptors derive from a woman aged 45-60 years in good health and CMV-seropositive.

The CDR3 reads CASSNWGTSGRSSYNEQFF. Written as DNA, the CDR3 is TGTGCCAGTAGTAATTGGGGGACTAGCGGGAGAAGCTCCTACAATGAGCAGTTCTTC. J is TRBJ2-1 and V is TRBV19; TRBD2 matches at 14 bases. The CDR3 loop spans 19 amino acids. The germline V gene has CDR1 LNHDA and CDR2 SQIVND (reference sequence). V shed 4 bases, J shed 0 bases, and the junction held 8 bases outside the gene matches. The complete variable domain, with remaining parts taken from reference TRBV19 and TRBJ2-1, reads DGGITQSPKYLFRKEGQNVTLSCEQNLNHDAMYWYRQDPGQGLRLIYYSQIVNDFQKGDIAEGYSVSREKKESFPLTVTSAQKNPTAFYLCASSNWGTSGRSSYNEQFFGPGTRLTVL.

This clone was recorded once. The chain carries TRBV9 and TRBJ2-2, with 8 bases lining up with TRBD2. Per the germline V gene, CDR1 is SGDLS and CDR2 is YYNGEE. V shed 3 bases, J shed 3 bases, and the junction held 10 bases outside the gene matches. The CDR3 totals 17 residues. The CDR3 coding sequence is TGTGCCAGCAGCGCCGGGGGGGGGCGCGGGGACACCGGGGAGCTGTTTTTT. It yields the protein CASSAGGGRGDTGELFF.

CDR3 in amino acids: CASSLASGGLYEQYF. The CDR3 DNA is TGCGCCAGCAGCTTGGCCAGCGGGGGGCTCTACGAGCAGTACTTC. The chain links TRBV5-1 to TRBJ2-7, with 9 bases aligning to TRBD2. The germline V gene has CDR1 SGHRS and CDR2 YFSETQ. V trimming: 0 bases; J trimming: 3 bases; junction bases outside the gene matches: 4. The CDR3 has 15 amino acids.

The chain recombines TRBV5-1 with TRBJ1-2; D not certain. CDR1 is SGHRS, CDR2 YFSETQ, per germline. The V and J ends lost 0 bases and 0 bases respectively, with 15 bases between them. The CDR3 loop spans 17 amino acids. In DNA form, the CDR3 reads TGCGCCAGCAGCTTGGGAATGGGAGGCCCAGCTAACTATGGCTACACCTTC. Protein product: CASSLGMGGPANYGYTF. Together with reference TRBV5-1 and TRBJ1-2, the CDR3 gives the full variable domain: KAGVTQTPRYLIKTRGQQVTLSCSPISGHRSVSWYQQTPGQGLQFLFEYFSETQRNKGNFPGRFSGRQFSNSRSEMNVSTLELGDSALYLCASSLGMGGPANYGYTFGSGTRLTVV.

This clone has just one count. The V gene is TRBV9, the J gene TRBJ1-5; 10 bases line up with TRBD1. The CDR3 has 14 residues. The V gene's germline CDR1 is SGDLS and CDR2 YYNGEE. V was pared by 3 bases and J by 7 bases, with 4 bases of the junction left unmatched. The CDR3 region is CASSAGQGGQPQHF. In nucleotides, the CDR3 is TGTGCCAGCAGCGCAGGACAGGGGGGCCAGCCCCAGCATTTT.